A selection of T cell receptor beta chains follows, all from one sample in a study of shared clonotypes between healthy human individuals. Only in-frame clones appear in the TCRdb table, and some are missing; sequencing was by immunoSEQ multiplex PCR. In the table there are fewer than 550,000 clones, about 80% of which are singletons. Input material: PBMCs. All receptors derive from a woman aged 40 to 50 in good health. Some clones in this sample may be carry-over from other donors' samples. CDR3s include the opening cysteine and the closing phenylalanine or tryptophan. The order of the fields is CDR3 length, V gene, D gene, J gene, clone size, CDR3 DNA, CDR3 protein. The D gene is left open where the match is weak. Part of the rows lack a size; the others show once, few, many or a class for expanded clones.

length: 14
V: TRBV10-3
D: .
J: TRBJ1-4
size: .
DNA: TGTGCCAGCCAATTCGATGCAACTAATGAAAAACTGTTTTTT
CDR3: CASQFDATNEKLFF

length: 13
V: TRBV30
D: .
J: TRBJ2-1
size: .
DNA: TGTGCCTGGAGTTGGAGCTCCTACAATGAGCAGTTCTTC
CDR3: CAWSWSSYNEQFF

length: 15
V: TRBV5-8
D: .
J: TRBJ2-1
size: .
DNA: TGTGCCAGCAGCTTGGAAGGGCAGGTGGACAATGAGCAGTTCTTC
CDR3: CASSLEGQVDNEQFF

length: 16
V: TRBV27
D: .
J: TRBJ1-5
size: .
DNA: TGTGCCAGCAGTTTAACGTTCCAGGGATGGGGTCAGCCCCAGCATTTT
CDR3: CASSLTFQGWGQPQHF

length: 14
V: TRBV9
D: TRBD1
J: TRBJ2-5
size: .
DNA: TGTGCCAGCAGCGTAGGACAGGGGGCAGAGACCCAGTACTTC
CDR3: CASSVGQGAETQYF

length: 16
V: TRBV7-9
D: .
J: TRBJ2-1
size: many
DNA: TGTGCCAGCAGCGCCTGGGGGGGCGTCTCCTACAATGAGCAGTTCTTC
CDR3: CASSAWGGVSYNEQFF

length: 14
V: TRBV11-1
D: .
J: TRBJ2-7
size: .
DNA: TGTGCCAGCAGCCGTTTATCGGGGAACTACGAGCAGTACTTC
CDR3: CASSRLSGNYEQYF

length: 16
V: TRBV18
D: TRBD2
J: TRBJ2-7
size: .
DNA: TGTGCCAGCTCACCATACGGGACTAGTAGCTCCTACGAGCAGTACTTC
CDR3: CASSPYGTSSSYEQYF

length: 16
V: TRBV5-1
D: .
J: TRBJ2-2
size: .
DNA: TGCGCCAGCAGCTTGGTACCTCAGGACAACACCGGGGAGCTGTTTTTT
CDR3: CASSLVPQDNTGELFF

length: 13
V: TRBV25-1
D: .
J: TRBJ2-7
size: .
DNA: TGTGCCAGCAGTCGGCAGGGGAACGACGAGCAGTACTTC
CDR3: CASSRQGNDEQYF

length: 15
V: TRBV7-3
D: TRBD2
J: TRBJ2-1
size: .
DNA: TGTGCCAGCAGCTCGGGACTAGCGGGAGTTCATGAGCAGTTCTTC
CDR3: CASSSGLAGVHEQFF

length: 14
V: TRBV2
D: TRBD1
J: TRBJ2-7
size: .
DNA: TGTGCCAGCAGAGAGACAGGGGCGGCCTACGAGCAGTACTTC
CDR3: CASRETGAAYEQYF

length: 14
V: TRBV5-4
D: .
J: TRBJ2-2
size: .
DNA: TGTGCCAGCAGGTCAGGGACGGACACCGGGGAGCTGTTTTTT
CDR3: CASRSGTDTGELFF

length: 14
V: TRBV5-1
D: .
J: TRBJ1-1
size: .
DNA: TGCGCCAGCAGCTTGGCTGGACAGAACACTGAAGCTTTCTTT
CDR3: CASSLAGQNTEAFF

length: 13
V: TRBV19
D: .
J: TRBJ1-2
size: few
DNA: TGTGCCAGTCTGTACAGGTACCCTGATGGCTACACCTTC
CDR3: CASLYRYPDGYTF

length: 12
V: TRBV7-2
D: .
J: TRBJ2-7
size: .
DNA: TGTGCCAGCAGCTACTCGGACTTCCCGCAGTACTTC
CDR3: CASSYSDFPQYF

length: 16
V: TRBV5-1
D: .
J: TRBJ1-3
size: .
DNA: TGCGCCAGCAGCTTGGTACCCCTCGAATCTGGAAACACCATATATTTT
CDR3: CASSLVPLESGNTIYF

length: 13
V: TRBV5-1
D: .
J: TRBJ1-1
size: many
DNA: TGCGCCAGCAGCGGGGCCACGAACACTGAAGCTTTCTTT
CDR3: CASSGATNTEAFF

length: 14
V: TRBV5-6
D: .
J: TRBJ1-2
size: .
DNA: TGTGCCAGCAGCTCCGGGACCCCACTCGAGGGCTACACCTTC
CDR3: CASSSGTPLEGYTF

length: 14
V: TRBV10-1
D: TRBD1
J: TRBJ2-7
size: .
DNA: TGCGCCAGCAGTGCCGGGACAGGGGGTCGGGAGCAGTACTTC
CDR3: CASSAGTGGREQYF

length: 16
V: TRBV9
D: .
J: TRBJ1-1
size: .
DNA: TGTGCCAGCAGCGTAGGTGGGTGGGGGATGAACACTGAAGCTTTCTTT
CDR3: CASSVGGWGMNTEAFF

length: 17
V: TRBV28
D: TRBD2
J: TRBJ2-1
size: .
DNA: TGTGCCAGCAGTCCAACCCTACTAGCGGGAGTGACTAATGAGCAGTTCTTC
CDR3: CASSPTLLAGVTNEQFF

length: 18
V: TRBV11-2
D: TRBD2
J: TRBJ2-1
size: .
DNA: TGTGCCAGCAGCTCCCAACCGGGACTAGCGATTTCCTACAATGAGCAGTTCTTC
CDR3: CASSSQPGLAISYNEQFF

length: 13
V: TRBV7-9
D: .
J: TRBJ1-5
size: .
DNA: TGTGCCAGCACCCCCGGGGGTGGACAGCCCCAGCATTTT
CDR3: CASTPGGGQPQHF

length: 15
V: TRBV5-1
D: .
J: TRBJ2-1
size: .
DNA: TGCGCCAGCACCCCGGACTCTTCAACGGGTAATGAGCAGTTCTTC
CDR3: CASTPDSSTGNEQFF

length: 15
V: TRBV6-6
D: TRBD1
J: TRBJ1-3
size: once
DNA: TGTGCCGGCAGAGAAACAGGGGGTGACGGAAACACCATATATTTT
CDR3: CAGRETGGDGNTIYF

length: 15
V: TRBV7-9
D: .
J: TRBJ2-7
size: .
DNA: TGTGCCAGCAGCTTGGCCGTGGGTGTCGTCTACGAGCAGTACTTC
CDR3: CASSLAVGVVYEQYF

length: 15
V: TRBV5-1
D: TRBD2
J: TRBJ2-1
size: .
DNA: TGCGCCAGCAGCTCGTCGGGCGGGAGAGCAGTTGAGCAGTTCTTC
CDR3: CASSSSGGRAVEQFF

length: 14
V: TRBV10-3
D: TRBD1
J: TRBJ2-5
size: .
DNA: TGTGCCATCAGTGACGACAGGGCCCAAGAGACCCAGTACTTC
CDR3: CAISDDRAQETQYF

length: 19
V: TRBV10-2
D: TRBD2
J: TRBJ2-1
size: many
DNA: TGCGCCAGCAGCGCCGGGACAGGGTTGGCTAGCGGGAGGTTCAATGAGCAGTTCTTC
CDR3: CASSAGTGLASGRFNEQFF

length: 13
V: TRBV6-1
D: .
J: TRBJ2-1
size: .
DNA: TGTGCCAGCAGTGAAAGTCTTTTGCTCGAGCAGTTCTTC
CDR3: CASSESLLLEQFF

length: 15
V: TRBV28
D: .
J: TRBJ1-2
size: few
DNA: TGTGCCAGCAGTCCCCCCGCCCACAAGGTCTATGGCTACACCTTC
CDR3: CASSPPAHKVYGYTF

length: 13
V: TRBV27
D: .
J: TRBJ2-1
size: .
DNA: TGTGCCAGCAGTCCGCGGAGCATAGGTGGGCAGTTCTTC
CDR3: CASSPRSIGGQFF

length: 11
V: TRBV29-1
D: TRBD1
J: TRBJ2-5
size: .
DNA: TGCAGCGTTGGACAGGGTGGGACCCAGTACTTC
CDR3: CSVGQGGTQYF

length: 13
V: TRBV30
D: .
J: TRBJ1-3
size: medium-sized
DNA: TGTGCCTGCCACCGCGGTTCTGGAAACACCATATATTTT
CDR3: CACHRGSGNTIYF

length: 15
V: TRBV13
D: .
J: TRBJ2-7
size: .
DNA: TGTGCCAGCAGGGCGGGACCTACCAGCTCCTACGAGCAGTACTTC
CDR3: CASRAGPTSSYEQYF

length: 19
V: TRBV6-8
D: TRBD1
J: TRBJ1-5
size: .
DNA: TGTGCCAGCAGTTATCGGACAGGACTCCAAAAGAGTAGCAATCAGCCCCAGCATTTT
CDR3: CASSYRTGLQKSSNQPQHF

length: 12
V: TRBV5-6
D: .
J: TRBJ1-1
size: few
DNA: TGTGCCAGCAGCTTAGGCAGCGGGGAAGCTTTCTTT
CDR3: CASSLGSGEAFF

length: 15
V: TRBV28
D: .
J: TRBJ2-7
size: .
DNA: TGTGCCAGCAGTTTTAGAGTTAGGGGGATCTACGAGCAGTACTTC
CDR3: CASSFRVRGIYEQYF

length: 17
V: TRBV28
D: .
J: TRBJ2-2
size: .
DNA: TGTGCCAGCAGTCCCCTCCCCGGGACCGCGGAGAGCGGGGAGCTGTTTTTT
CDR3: CASSPLPGTAESGELFF

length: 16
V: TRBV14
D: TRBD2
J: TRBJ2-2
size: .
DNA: TGTGCCAGCAGCAAAGACTACGGGGGGATCACCGGGGAGCTGTTTTTT
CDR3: CASSKDYGGITGELFF

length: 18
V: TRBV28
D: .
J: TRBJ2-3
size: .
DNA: TGTGCCAGCAGTTCTCCAGGGAAGTTGAGAATTAGCACAGATACGCAGTATTTT
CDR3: CASSSPGKLRISTDTQYF

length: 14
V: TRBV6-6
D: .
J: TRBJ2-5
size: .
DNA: TGTGCCAGCAGTTACGCGGGTGGGGAAGAGACCCAGTACTTC
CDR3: CASSYAGGEETQYF

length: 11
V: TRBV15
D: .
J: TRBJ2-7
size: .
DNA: TGTGCCACCGGCAGCTCCTACGAGCAGTACTTC
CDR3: CATGSSYEQYF

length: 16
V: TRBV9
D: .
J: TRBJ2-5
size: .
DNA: TGTGCCAGCAGCGTAGGCCCAGCGGGTGGGCAAGAGACCCAGTACTTC
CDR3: CASSVGPAGGQETQYF

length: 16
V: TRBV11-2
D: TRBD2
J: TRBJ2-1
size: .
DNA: TGTGCCAGCAGCTTAGGTTTCGCGGGAGGGTCCAATGAGCAGTTCTTC
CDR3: CASSLGFAGGSNEQFF

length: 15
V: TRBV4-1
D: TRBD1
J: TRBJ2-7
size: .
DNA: TGCGCCAGCAGCCAAATTGGGACAGGGATCTACGAGCAGTACTTC
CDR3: CASSQIGTGIYEQYF

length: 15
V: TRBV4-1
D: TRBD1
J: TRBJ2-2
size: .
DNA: TGCGCCAGCAGCAGGGACAGGGACTACACCGGGGAGCTGTTTTTT
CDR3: CASSRDRDYTGELFF

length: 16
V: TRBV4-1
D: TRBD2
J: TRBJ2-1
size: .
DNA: TGCGCCAGCAGCCCAAGGCCGGGACTAGCGGGGACAGAGCAGTTCTTC
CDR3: CASSPRPGLAGTEQFF

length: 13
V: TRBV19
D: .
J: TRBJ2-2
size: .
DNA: TGTGCCAGTAGTAGGCGAGGGACCGGGGAGCTGTTTTTT
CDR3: CASSRRGTGELFF

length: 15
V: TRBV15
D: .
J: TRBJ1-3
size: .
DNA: TGTGCCACCAGCAGAGACCGGGCAGGGCGAAACACCATATATTTT
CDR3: CATSRDRAGRNTIYF

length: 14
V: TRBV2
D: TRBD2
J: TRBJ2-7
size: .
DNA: TGTGCCAGCAGTGACACTAGCGGGAGCTACGAGCAGTACTTC
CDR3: CASSDTSGSYEQYF

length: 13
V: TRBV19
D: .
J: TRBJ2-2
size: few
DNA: TGTGCCAGTATACCGGTAGCTGGCGGGGAGCTGTTTTTT
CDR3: CASIPVAGGELFF

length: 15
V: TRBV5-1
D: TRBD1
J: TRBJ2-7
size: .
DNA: TGCGCCAGCAGCCCTGGACAGGGGGTACGTTCTGAGCAGTACTTC
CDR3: CASSPGQGVRSEQYF

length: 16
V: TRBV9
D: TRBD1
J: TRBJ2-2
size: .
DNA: TGTGCCAGCAGCGCGCCAGGGGGTCTCGACACCGGGGAGCTGTTTTTT
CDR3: CASSAPGGLDTGELFF